The entry below gives a single T cell receptor beta chain sequence along with its context. Clones were sequenced by immunoSEQ multiplex PCR, and TCRdb holds only the in-frame ones, with some missing. The sample shows 100,000 to 150,000 clones, approximately 84% of them seen only once. The entry originates in a study of blood T cell repertoires in COVID-19. Per the germline V gene, CDR1 is ENHRY and CDR2 is SYGVKD. V lost 0 bases, J lost 7 bases, and 15 bases lay in between. The CDR3 is 15 residues long. The sample was peripheral blood. The TCR was taken from a man in his sixties with acute or convalescent COVID-19. The gene calls are TRBV10-3 and TRBJ2-5; D possibly corresponds to TRBD2 (6 bases). The CDR3 DNA sequence: TGTGCCATCAGTGAGTCGACTCTTGAGGGAGGGACCCAGTACTTC. It codes for CAISESTLEGGTQYF.